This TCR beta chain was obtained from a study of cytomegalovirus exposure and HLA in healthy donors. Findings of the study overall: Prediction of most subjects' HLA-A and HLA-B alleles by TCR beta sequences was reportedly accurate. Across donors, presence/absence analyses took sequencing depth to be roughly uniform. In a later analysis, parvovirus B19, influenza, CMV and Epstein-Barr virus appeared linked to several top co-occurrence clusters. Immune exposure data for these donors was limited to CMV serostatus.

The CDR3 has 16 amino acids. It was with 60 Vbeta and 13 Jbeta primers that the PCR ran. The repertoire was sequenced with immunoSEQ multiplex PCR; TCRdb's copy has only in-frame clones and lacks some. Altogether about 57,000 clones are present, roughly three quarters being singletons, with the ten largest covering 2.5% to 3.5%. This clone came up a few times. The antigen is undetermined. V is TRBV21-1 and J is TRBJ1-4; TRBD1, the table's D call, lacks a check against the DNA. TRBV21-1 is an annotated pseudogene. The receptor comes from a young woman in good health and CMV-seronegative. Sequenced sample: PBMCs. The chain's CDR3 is CASLTEHSFFNEKLFF. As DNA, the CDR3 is TGTGCCAGCCTTACTGAGCACAGCTTTTTTAATGAAAAACTGTTTTTT.